These T cell receptor beta chains were read from a single sample in a study of shared clonotypes between healthy human individuals. Here immunoSEQ multiplex PCR was the method, and the copy in TCRdb shows in-frame clones only, minus some. Altogether some 2.1 million clones are present, roughly 96% being singletons, with the ten largest covering 0.1% to 0.15%. What was sequenced was naive CD4+ T cells sorted from blood. The receptors stem from a man between 18 and 29 years old in good health. Both conserved end residues are part of each CDR3. The D gene is left open where the match is weak. The size entry is marked missing in some rows and otherwise reads once, few, many or a size class.

CDR3 DNA,CDR3 protein,D gene,clone size,J gene,V gene
TGTGCCAGCAGCTTAGGAGGCCACAGGGGTGCAAACATTCAGTACTTC,CASSLGGHRGANIQYF,TRBD1,-,TRBJ2-4,TRBV5-4
TGTGCCAGCAGCTCTGGACAGTTGAACACTGAAGCTTTCTTT,CASSSGQLNTEAFF,-,-,TRBJ1-1,TRBV7-2
TGTGCCAGCAGCAAAGGACCTGGGCCTGGCTACACCTTC,CASSKGPGPGYTF,-,-,TRBJ1-2,TRBV21-1
TGTGCCAGCAGCACGATCAATGAGCAGTTCTTC,CASSTINEQFF,-,-,TRBJ2-1,TRBV7-8
TGCGCCAGCAGCTTGGGGACGACAGGGCGTAATTCACCCCTCCACTTT,CASSLGTTGRNSPLHF,TRBD1,-,TRBJ1-6,TRBV5-1
TGTGCCAGCAGCTTCACTAATGAAAAACTGTTTTTT,CASSFTNEKLFF,-,-,TRBJ1-4,TRBV7-8
TGTGCCAGCAGCCGCCGACAGGGGGCTGGCTACACCTTC,CASSRRQGAGYTF,TRBD1,-,TRBJ1-2,TRBV11-2
TGTGCCATCAGTCCCGGGACTGGGAATCAGCCCCAGCATTTT,CAISPGTGNQPQHF,-,-,TRBJ1-5,TRBV10-3
TGTGCCAGCAGTCGGGGGGTGAACACTGAAGCTTTCTTT,CASSRGVNTEAFF,-,-,TRBJ1-1,TRBV11-3
TGTGCCATCAGAGCCGGGGACAGGGGCCAGCCCCAGCATTTT,CAIRAGDRGQPQHF,TRBD1,-,TRBJ1-5,TRBV10-3
TGTGCCAGCAGTTACGGTCCCTCGACTGGAAACACCATATATTTT,CASSYGPSTGNTIYF,-,-,TRBJ1-3,TRBV6-5
TGTGCCAGCAGTGAACAGGGGGCGCCGAACTATGGCTACACCTTC,CASSEQGAPNYGYTF,TRBD1,-,TRBJ1-2,TRBV2
TGTGCCAGCAGGGGGACGGGGCCCTACAATGAGCAGTTCTTC,CASRGTGPYNEQFF,-,-,TRBJ2-1,TRBV2
TGTGCCAGCAGCGTAGAAGCCCACCGTAACACCGGGGAGCTGTTTTTT,CASSVEAHRNTGELFF,-,few,TRBJ2-2,TRBV9
TGCGCCAGCAGCCCCGGACAGGGTCAGGAAAAACTGTTTTTT,CASSPGQGQEKLFF,TRBD1,-,TRBJ1-4,TRBV5-1
TGTGCCAGCAGTCGGGACGCTGCTAACTATGGCTACACCTTC,CASSRDAANYGYTF,-,-,TRBJ1-2,TRBV6-1
TGTGCTAGTGGTTTGGTACTAGCGGGAGCGCAAGATACGCAGTATTTT,CASGLVLAGAQDTQYF,TRBD2,-,TRBJ2-3,TRBV12-5
TGTGCCAGCAGTGATTCGGCGGGATGGACCTACGAGCAGTACTTC,CASSDSAGWTYEQYF,-,once,TRBJ2-7,TRBV6-1
TGTGCCAGCAGTTTATTTGGTCCAGGGGCCTACGAGCAGTACTTC,CASSLFGPGAYEQYF,-,once,TRBJ2-7,TRBV28
TGCGCCAGCAGCTCGGGACTAGCGGGAGGACGGACAGATACGCAGTATTTT,CASSSGLAGGRTDTQYF,TRBD2,-,TRBJ2-3,TRBV5-1
TGTGCCAGCAGCTCTGTTGGGGATGAGACCCAGTACTTC,CASSSVGDETQYF,-,-,TRBJ2-5,TRBV5-4
TGTGCCAGCAGCCAAGTCTTGGGGAATTCACCCCTCCACTTT,CASSQVLGNSPLHF,-,-,TRBJ1-6,TRBV14
TGTGCCAGCAGAATCCGGACTAGCGGAGGCGAGCAGTACTTC,CASRIRTSGGEQYF,TRBD2,-,TRBJ2-7,TRBV2
TGTGCCAGCAGCTTGTCGGGCTCCGGAGAGCAGTTCTTC,CASSLSGSGEQFF,-,-,TRBJ2-1,TRBV5-4
TGTGCCAACAGAAAATCACAGGGGGCTCAGGAGACCCAGTACTTC,CANRKSQGAQETQYF,TRBD1,-,TRBJ2-5,TRBV6-5
TGCGCCAGCAGCTTGGCAACAGGGTCCTACGAGCAGTACTTC,CASSLATGSYEQYF,-,-,TRBJ2-7,TRBV5-1
TGTGCCAGCAGCTTGGGGACTAGCGGGAGAGGTAAGGAGCAGTTCTTC,CASSLGTSGRGKEQFF,TRBD2,-,TRBJ2-1,TRBV5-4
TGTGCCAGCTCCTCTAGCGGGGTTGAGACCCAGTACTTC,CASSSSGVETQYF,TRBD2,-,TRBJ2-5,TRBV9
TGCGCCAGCAGCTTATCCTCTCAGGCTAATTCACCCCTCCACTTT,CASSLSSQANSPLHF,-,-,TRBJ1-6,TRBV5-1
TGTGCCAGCTCACCGAATATGGACAGTAATGAAAAACTGTTTTTT,CASSPNMDSNEKLFF,-,-,TRBJ1-4,TRBV18
TGCGCCAGCAGTGAGACTAGCGGGGGGGCCGAACGTTTT,CASSETSGGAERF,TRBD2,-,TRBJ2-3,TRBV10-1
TGTGCCAGCAGCCTAAGCGGGAGCTCCTACAATGAGCAGTTCTTC,CASSLSGSSYNEQFF,TRBD2,-,TRBJ2-1,TRBV11-3